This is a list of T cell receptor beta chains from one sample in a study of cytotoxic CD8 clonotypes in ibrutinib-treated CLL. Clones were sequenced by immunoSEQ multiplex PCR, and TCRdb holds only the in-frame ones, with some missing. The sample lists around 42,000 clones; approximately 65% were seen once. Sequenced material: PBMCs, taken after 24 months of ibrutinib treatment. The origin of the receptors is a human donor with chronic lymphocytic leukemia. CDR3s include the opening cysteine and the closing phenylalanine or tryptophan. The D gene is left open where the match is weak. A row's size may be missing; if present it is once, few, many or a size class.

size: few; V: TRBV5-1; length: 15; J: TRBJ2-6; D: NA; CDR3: CASSPTGSGANVLTF; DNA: TGCGCCAGCAGCCCCACAGGGTCTGGGGCCAACGTCCTGACTTTC
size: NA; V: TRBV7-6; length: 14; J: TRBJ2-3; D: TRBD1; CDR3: CASSSLTGADTQYF; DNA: TGTGCCAGCAGCTCGTTAACAGGGGCAGATACGCAGTATTTT
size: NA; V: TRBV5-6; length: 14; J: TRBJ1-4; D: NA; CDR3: CASSRGRDNEKLFF; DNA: TGTGCCAGCAGCCGGGGCCGCGATAATGAAAAACTGTTTTTT
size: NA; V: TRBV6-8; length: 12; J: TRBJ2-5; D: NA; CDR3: CASRGRQETQYF; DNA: TGTGCCAGCAGGGGCAGACAAGAGACCCAGTACTTC
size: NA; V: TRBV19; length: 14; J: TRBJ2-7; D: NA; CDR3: CASSIGAGRREQYF; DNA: TGTGCCAGTAGTATAGGTGCAGGGAGGAGGGAGCAGTACTTC
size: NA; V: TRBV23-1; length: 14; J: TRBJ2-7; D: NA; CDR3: CASSQEGLSYEQYF; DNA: TGCGCCAGCAGCCAAGAGGGGCTATCCTACGAGCAGTACTTC
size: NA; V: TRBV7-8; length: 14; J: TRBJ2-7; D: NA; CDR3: CASSYRESSYEQYF; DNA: TGTGCCAGCAGCTACAGGGAGAGCTCCTACGAGCAGTACTTC
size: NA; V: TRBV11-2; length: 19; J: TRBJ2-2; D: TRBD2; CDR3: CASSLRLAGGQWATGELFF; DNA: TGTGCCAGCAGCTTACGCCTAGCGGGGGGGCAGTGGGCCACCGGGGAGCTGTTTTTT
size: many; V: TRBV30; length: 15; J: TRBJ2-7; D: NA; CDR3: CASWDRRGGTYEQYF; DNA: TGTGCCTCTTGGGACAGGAGGGGGGGGACCTACGAGCAGTACTTC
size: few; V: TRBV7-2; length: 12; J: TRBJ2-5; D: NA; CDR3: CASSLGEETQYF; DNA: TGTGCCAGCAGCTTGGGTGAAGAGACCCAGTACTTC
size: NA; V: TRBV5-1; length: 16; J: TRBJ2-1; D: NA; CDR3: CASSFRHGLSPNEQFF; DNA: TGCGCCAGCAGCTTCCGCCATGGACTTTCCCCTAATGAGCAGTTCTTC
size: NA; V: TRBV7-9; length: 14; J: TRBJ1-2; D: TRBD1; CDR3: CASTQGGLSYGYTF; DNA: TGTGCCAGCACCCAGGGGGGACTTTCATATGGCTACACCTTC
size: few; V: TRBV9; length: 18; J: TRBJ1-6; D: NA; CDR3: CASSVGGQGISPNSPLHF; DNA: TGTGCCAGCAGCGTAGGGGGGCAGGGGATATCTCCGAATTCACCCCTCCACTTT
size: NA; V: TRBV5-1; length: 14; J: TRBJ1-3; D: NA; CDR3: CASSLAGPGNTIYF; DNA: TGCGCCAGCAGCTTGGCTGGGCCTGGAAACACCATATATTTT
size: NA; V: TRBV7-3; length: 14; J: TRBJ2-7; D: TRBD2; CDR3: CASSLGTSGSEQYF; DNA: TGTGCCAGCAGCTTAGGGACTAGCGGGAGCGAGCAGTACTTC
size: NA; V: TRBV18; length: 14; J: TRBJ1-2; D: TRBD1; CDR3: CASSPQTGNYGYTF; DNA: TGTGCCAGCTCACCACAGACAGGGAACTATGGCTACACCTTC
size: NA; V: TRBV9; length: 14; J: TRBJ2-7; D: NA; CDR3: CASSGGGAWHEQYF; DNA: TGTGCCAGCAGCGGAGGGGGGGCCTGGCACGAGCAGTACTTC
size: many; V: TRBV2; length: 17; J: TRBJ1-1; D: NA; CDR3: CAIPLGGRAFKNTEAFF; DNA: TGTGCCATTCCCCTGGGGGGGAGGGCCTTCAAGAACACTGAAGCTTTCTTT
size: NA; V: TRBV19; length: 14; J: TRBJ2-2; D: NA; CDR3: CASSFGLKPGELFF; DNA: TGTGCCAGTAGTTTCGGACTAAAACCCGGGGAGCTGTTTTTT
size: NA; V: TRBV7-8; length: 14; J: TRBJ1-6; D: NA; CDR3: CASSPGAYNSPLHF; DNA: TGTGCCAGCAGCCCCGGGGCCTATAATTCACCCCTCCACTTT
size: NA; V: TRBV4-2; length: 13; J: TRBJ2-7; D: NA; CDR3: CASSHRGFYEQYF; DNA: TGTGCCAGCAGCCACCGGGGGTTCTACGAGCAGTACTTC
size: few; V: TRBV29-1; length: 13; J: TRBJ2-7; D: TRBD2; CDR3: CSAKGLAGAEQYF; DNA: TGCAGCGCTAAGGGACTAGCGGGAGCCGAGCAGTACTTC
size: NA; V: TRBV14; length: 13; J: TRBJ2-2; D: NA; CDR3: CASSQGAAGELFF; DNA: TGTGCCAGCAGCCAAGGGGCTGCCGGGGAGCTGTTTTTT
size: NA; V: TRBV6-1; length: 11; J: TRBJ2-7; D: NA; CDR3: CASWARYEQYF; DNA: TGTGCCAGCTGGGCCCGCTACGAGCAGTACTTC
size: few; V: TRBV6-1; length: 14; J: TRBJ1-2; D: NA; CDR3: CASSGDAPNYGYTF; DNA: TGTGCCAGCAGTGGGGATGCCCCGAACTATGGCTACACCTTC
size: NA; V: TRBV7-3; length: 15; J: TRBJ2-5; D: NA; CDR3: CASSLTPGGLETQYF; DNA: TGTGCCAGCAGCTTAACGCCCGGGGGCCTGGAGACCCAGTACTTC
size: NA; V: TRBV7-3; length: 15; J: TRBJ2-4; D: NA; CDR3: CASSSNTGAKNIQYF; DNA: TGTGCCAGCAGCAGCAATACAGGGGCCAAAAACATTCAGTACTTC
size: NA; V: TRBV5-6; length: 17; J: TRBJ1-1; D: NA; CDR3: CASSRLNAGQVNTEAFF; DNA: TGTGCCAGCAGCCGACTGAACGCAGGTCAGGTGAACACTGAAGCTTTCTTT
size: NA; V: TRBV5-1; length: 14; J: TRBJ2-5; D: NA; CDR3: CASNPGLYGETQYF; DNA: TGCGCCAGCAATCCGGGACTCTACGGGGAGACCCAGTACTTC
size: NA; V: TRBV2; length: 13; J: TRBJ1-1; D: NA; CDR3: CASSEGFPTEAFF; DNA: TGTGCCAGCAGTGAGGGGTTCCCCACTGAAGCTTTCTTT
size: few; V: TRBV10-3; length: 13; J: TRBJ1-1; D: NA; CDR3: CAISILQGTEAFF; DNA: TGTGCCATCAGTATACTACAGGGTACGGAAGCTTTCTTT
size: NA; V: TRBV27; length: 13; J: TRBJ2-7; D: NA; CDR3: CASSFRTAYEQYF; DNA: TGTGCCAGCAGTTTCCGGACGGCCTACGAGCAGTACTTC
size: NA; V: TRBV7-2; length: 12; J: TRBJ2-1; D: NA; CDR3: CASSLTTPAQFF; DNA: TGTGCCAGCAGCCTGACTACCCCCGCTCAGTTCTTC
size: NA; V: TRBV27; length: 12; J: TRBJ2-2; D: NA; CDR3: CASSQYTGELFF; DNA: TGTGCCAGCAGTCAATACACCGGGGAGCTGTTTTTT
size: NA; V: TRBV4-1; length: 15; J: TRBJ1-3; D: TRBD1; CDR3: CASSKGQGAGNTIYF; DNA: TGCGCCAGCAGCAAGGGACAGGGGGCTGGAAACACCATATATTTT
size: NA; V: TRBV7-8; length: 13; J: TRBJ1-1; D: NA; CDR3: CASSPGSNTEAFF; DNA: TGTGCCAGCAGCCCCGGTTCAAACACTGAAGCTTTCTTT
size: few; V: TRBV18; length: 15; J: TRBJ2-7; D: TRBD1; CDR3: CASSPRQGFSYEQYF; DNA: TGTGCCAGCTCACCTCGACAGGGATTCTCCTACGAGCAGTACTTC
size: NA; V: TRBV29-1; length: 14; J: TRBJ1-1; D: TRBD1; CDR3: CSVRTGSMNTEAFF; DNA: TGCAGCGTTCGGACAGGGTCCATGAACACTGAAGCTTTCTTT
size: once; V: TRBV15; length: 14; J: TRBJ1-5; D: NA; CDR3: CATSRDRNNQPQHF; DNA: TGTGCCACCAGCAGAGATCGGAACAATCAGCCCCAGCATTTT
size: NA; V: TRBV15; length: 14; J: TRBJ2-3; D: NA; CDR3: CATSRDASTDTQYF; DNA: TGTGCCACCAGCAGAGATGCCAGCACAGATACGCAGTATTTT
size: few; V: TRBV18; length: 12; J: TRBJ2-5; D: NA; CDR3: CASSPNGETQYF; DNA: TGTGCCAGCTCACCAAACGGAGAGACCCAGTACTTC
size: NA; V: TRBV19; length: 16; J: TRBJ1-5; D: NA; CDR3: CASSSPVRGDVQPQHF; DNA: TGTGCCAGTAGTTCACCCGTCCGGGGCGATGTCCAGCCCCAGCATTTT
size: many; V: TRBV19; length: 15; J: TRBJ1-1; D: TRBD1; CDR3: CASIPIDRVNTEAFF; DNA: TGTGCCAGTATCCCGATCGACAGGGTGAACACTGAAGCTTTCTTT
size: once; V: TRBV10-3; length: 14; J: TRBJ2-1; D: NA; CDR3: CAISGWGPGDEQFF; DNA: TGTGCCATCAGTGGTTGGGGCCCGGGCGATGAGCAGTTCTTC
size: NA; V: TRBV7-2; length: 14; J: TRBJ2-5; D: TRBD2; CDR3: CASSLPGLAGGFDF; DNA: TGTGCCAGCAGCTTACCCGGACTAGCGGGGGGGTTCGACTTC